This is a list of T cell receptor beta chains from one sample in a study of identifying expanded T cells in peripheral blood. The method was immunoSEQ multiplex PCR; TCRdb's version includes in-frame clones alone and lacks a portion of them. The table lists more than 75,000 clones, around 88% of them singletons. Specimen: blood. The receptors stem from a person aged 18 to 70 in good health. CDR3s include the opening cysteine and the closing phenylalanine or tryptophan. A D gene is named only where the DNA matches it firmly. Some rows have no size entry. The others give once, few or many, or a class for an expanded clone.

>NA|TRBV7-2|NA|TRBJ2-7
CASSPGLGYVYEQYF
TGTGCCAGCAGCCCGGGATTGGGATATGTATACGAGCAGTACTTC
>NA|TRBV2|NA|TRBJ2-5
CASTQNRQETQYF
TGTGCCAGCACTCAGAACCGACAAGAGACCCAGTACTTC
>NA|TRBV19|NA|TRBJ1-3
CASSIGGSTGNTIYF
TGTGCCAGTAGTATTGGAGGTTCAACTGGAAACACCATATATTTT
>NA|TRBV5-1|TRBD1|TRBJ2-2
CASSLVPGQGDTGELFF
TGCGCCAGCAGCTTGGTTCCGGGACAGGGGGACACCGGGGAGCTGTTTTTT
>NA|TRBV6-6|NA|TRBJ2-7
CASSYFRQAYEQYF
TGTGCCAGCAGTTACTTCCGACAGGCCTACGAGCAGTACTTC
>NA|TRBV7-2|TRBD1|TRBJ1-2
CASRPGGPYPGYTF
TGTGCCAGCAGACCAGGGGGGCCCTATCCTGGCTACACCTTC
>NA|TRBV7-2|TRBD1|TRBJ1-4
CASSPSGQNEKLFF
TGTGCCAGCAGCCCCTCGGGACAGAATGAAAAACTGTTTTTT
>NA|TRBV11-2|NA|TRBJ1-2
CASSSNSLLYGYTF
TGTGCCAGCAGCTCAAACAGTCTCCTCTATGGCTACACCTTC
>NA|TRBV11-2|NA|TRBJ1-4
CASSLDPGPGAKLFF
TGTGCCAGCAGCTTAGATCCCGGACCGGGGGCAAAACTGTTTTTT
>NA|TRBV6-1|NA|TRBJ1-1
CASTTTGIGRTEAFF
TGTGCCAGCACTACCACAGGGATCGGGAGGACTGAAGCTTTCTTT
>NA|TRBV9|NA|TRBJ2-7
CASSVGLSYEQYF
TGTGCCAGCAGCGTAGGTCTCTCGTACGAGCAGTACTTC
>once|TRBV7-9|NA|TRBJ2-7
CASSQAMGEQYF
TGTGCCAGCAGCCAAGCGATGGGCGAGCAGTACTTC
>few|TRBV5-6|NA|TRBJ1-2
CASSSPQGGDGYTF
TGTGCCAGCAGCTCTCCCCAGGGAGGAGACGGCTACACCTTC
>NA|TRBV5-4|NA|TRBJ1-2
CASSPRGPAGYGYTF
TGTGCCAGCAGCCCCCGGGGCCCGGCGGGCTATGGCTACACCTTC
>NA|TRBV2|NA|TRBJ2-1
CASSARPNEQFF
TGTGCCAGCAGTGCTAGACCCAATGAGCAGTTCTTC
>NA|TRBV29-1|TRBD1|TRBJ1-1
CSVGDREAFF
TGCAGCGTTGGGGACAGGGAAGCTTTCTTT
>NA|TRBV4-3|NA|TRBJ2-1
CASSQDRASSGNRFF
TGCGCCAGCAGCCAAGATCGGGCCAGCTCGGGAAATCGATTCTTC
>NA|TRBV7-2|TRBD2|TRBJ2-7
CASSFERGAGYEQYF
TGTGCCAGCAGCTTTGAGCGGGGGGCGGGATACGAGCAGTACTTC
>NA|TRBV7-3|NA|TRBJ1-2
CASSPFSDSHYGYTF
TGTGCCAGCAGCCCTTTTAGCGACAGTCACTATGGCTACACCTTC
>few|TRBV11-3|NA|TRBJ2-7
CASSRIGAPHYEQYF
TGTGCCAGCAGCCGGATCGGGGCCCCCCACTACGAGCAGTACTTC
>NA|TRBV30|NA|TRBJ2-5
CAWKEGAGATQYF
TGTGCCTGGAAGGAGGGGGCCGGGGCGACCCAGTACTTC
>once|TRBV7-8|TRBD1|TRBJ1-3
CASSLAPGQGPGNTIYF
TGTGCCAGCAGCTTAGCACCGGGACAGGGACCTGGAAACACCATATATTTT
>NA|TRBV6-1|NA|TRBJ2-2
CASRRSSPTGELFF
TGTGCCAGCAGAAGGTCTTCCCCCACCGGGGAGCTGTTTTTT
>NA|TRBV30|NA|TRBJ2-1
CAWSVLGERRYEQFF
TGTGCCTGGAGTGTACTGGGGGAGCGGCGGTATGAGCAGTTCTTC
>NA|TRBV2|NA|TRBJ2-1
CARKEGGLYNEQFF
TGTGCCAGAAAAGAGGGGGGGCTCTACAATGAGCAGTTCTTC
>NA|TRBV4-1|NA|TRBJ2-2
CASTGPGQGSTGELFF
TGCGCCAGCACAGGCCCAGGGCAGGGGAGTACCGGGGAGCTGTTTTTT
>once|TRBV5-4|TRBD1|TRBJ2-2
CASGDRGRWANTGELFF
TGTGCCAGCGGGGACAGGGGGCGCTGGGCGAACACCGGGGAGCTGTTTTTT
>NA|TRBV7-3|TRBD2|TRBJ2-7
CASSLASTSGGYEQYF
TGTGCCAGCAGCTTAGCGTCCACTAGCGGGGGCTACGAGCAGTACTTC
>NA|TRBV5-1|NA|TRBJ2-1
CASSLEATEQFF
TGCGCCAGCAGCTTGGAAGCGACTGAGCAGTTCTTC
>few|TRBV2|TRBD1|TRBJ1-5
CASIRDRGSQPQHF
TGTGCCAGCATTAGGGACAGGGGCAGTCAGCCCCAGCATTTT
>NA|TRBV15|NA|TRBJ1-5
CATRGDVLRGQPQHF
TGTGCCACCAGAGGCGACGTCCTGAGGGGTCAGCCCCAGCATTTT
>NA|TRBV29-1|NA|TRBJ2-5
CSVGYAEGTQETQYF
TGCAGCGTTGGTTATGCGGAGGGTACCCAAGAGACCCAGTACTTC
>NA|TRBV5-1|TRBD1|TRBJ2-7
CASRQGESYEQYF
TGCGCCAGCAGACAGGGGGAAAGTTACGAGCAGTACTTC
>NA|TRBV7-2|NA|TRBJ2-6
CASSLVLQGALSGANVLTF
TGTGCCAGCAGCTTAGTTCTACAGGGAGCCCTCTCTGGGGCCAACGTCCTGACTTTC
>NA|TRBV27|NA|TRBJ1-2
CASSLFFPANYGYTF
TGTGCCAGCAGTTTATTCTTCCCAGCTAACTATGGCTACACCTTC
>few|TRBV19|NA|TRBJ2-7
CASTPRPPYEQYF
TGTGCCAGTACCCCCCGGCCGCCTTACGAGCAGTACTTC
>NA|TRBV4-3|TRBD1|TRBJ2-2
CASSRLDAGQGNGELFF
TGCGCCAGCAGCCGGCTAGACGCGGGACAGGGCAACGGGGAGCTGTTTTTT
>NA|TRBV30|NA|TRBJ1-2
CAWTLQGTNYGYTF
TGTGCCTGGACCCTTCAAGGGACTAACTATGGCTACACCTTC
>once|TRBV27|TRBD1|TRBJ2-6
CASSWGTGTSGANVLTF
TGTGCCAGCAGTTGGGGGACAGGGACGTCTGGGGCCAACGTCCTGACTTTC
>NA|TRBV6-5|NA|TRBJ2-3
CASSGTASTDTQYF
TGTGCCAGCAGTGGGACCGCTAGCACAGATACGCAGTATTTT
>NA|TRBV27|NA|TRBJ1-5
CASSFGGSDRPQHF
TGTGCCAGCAGTTTCGGGGGGTCAGATAGGCCCCAGCATTTT
>NA|TRBV6-1|NA|TRBJ2-4
CASRTEPLAKNIQYF
TGTGCCAGCAGGACAGAACCCTTAGCCAAAAACATTCAGTACTTC
>NA|TRBV7-8|NA|TRBJ2-2
CASSGGATGELFF
TGTGCCAGCAGCGGGGGAGCGACCGGGGAGCTGTTTTTT